A single sample is the source of the 13 T cell receptor beta chains below, sequenced in a study of molecular identifiers for immune sequencing clone quantification. One entry per CDR3 protein, called by TCRdb with MiXCR from the PCR reads. The data contain around 480,000 distinct CDR3 sequences, about 20% of them singletons. Input material: naive CD8+ T cells from blood, with Jurkat cell RNA spiked in. Sample subset: FACS-sorted CD8+CD4-CCR7+CD45RA+ naive T cells. These receptors were obtained from a human donor in good health. Some libraries in this study had Jurkat cell RNA spiked in.

With respect to this clonotype: This may arise from a read error, as a much more abundant clone is one base away. The genes are TRBV5-1 and TRBJ1-1; unclear D gene. This CDR3 is 15 amino acids long. CDR1 and CDR2 from the germline V gene are SGHRS and YFSETQ. CDR3 in DNA: TGCACCAGCAGCTTGGAAAGACATTTGACGGGTGAAGCTTTCTTT. Amino acid sequence: CTSSLERHLTGEAFF. The full variable domain, its missing parts supplied by reference TRBV5-1 and TRBJ1-1, is KAGVTQTPRYLIKTRGQQVTLSCSPISGHRSVSWYQQTPGQGLQFLFEYFSETQRNKGNFPGRFSGRQFSNSRSEMNVSTLELGDSALYLCTSSLERHLTGEAFFGQGTRLTVV.

This chain connects TRBV15 to TRBJ2-3; the D gene is possibly TRBD2 (6 bases). There are 15 residues in the CDR3. Germline V gene data show CDR1 as LNHNV and CDR2 as YYDKDF (reference sequence). V lost 5 bases and J 8 bases, leaving 20 bases between the germline ends. This CDR3 is CATSGPGLPPGTQYF. The CDR3 nucleotides read TGTGCCACCAGCGGGCCGGGACTCCCCCCCGGTACGCAGTATTTT.

This clonotype was counted ten times or more. This chain links TRBV7-2 with TRBJ2-3, with TRBD2 matching over 9 bases. Losses at the gene ends were 5 bases for V and 0 bases for J; bases not matched to a gene: 3. The CDR3 contains 15 residues. Germline V gene data show CDR1 as SGHTA and CDR2 as FQGNSA. The CDR3, as DNA: TGTGCCAGCAGCCCTAGCGGGGTCAGCACAGATACGCAGTATTTT. It specifies CASSPSGVSTDTQYF.

This clonotype was recorded at least ten times. The V and J genes are TRBV20-1 and TRBJ2-7; 10 bases line up with TRBD2. J gave up 0 bases and V 5 bases, and 7 bases lay outside the gene matches. This CDR3 has 15 residues. CDR1 is DFQATT, CDR2 SNEGSKA, per germline (reference sequence). CDR3 residues: CSAEPSGGNSYEQYF. CDR3 bases: TGCAGTGCTGAACCTAGCGGGGGAAACTCCTACGAGCAGTACTTC.

This clonotype was found a few times. V usage is TRBV27 and J usage is TRBJ2-7, with TRBD1 matching over 7 bases. The CDR3 is made up of 16 amino acids. Germline CDR1 MNHEY, CDR2 SMNVEV (reference sequence). J was trimmed by 2 bases and V by 2 bases; bases with no gene match: 9. DNA for the CDR3: TGTGCCAGCAGTTTAGCCGGGACAGACATCCCCTACGAGCAGTACTTC. Protein: CASSLAGTDIPYEQYF.

The sample holds many counts of this clonotype. CDR3 coding DNA: TGCAGTGCTTTCGACAGGCTAGACCGTTACGAGCAGTACTTC. Translation gives CSAFDRLDRYEQYF. J is TRBJ2-7 and V is TRBV20-1, with D tentatively TRBD1 (6 bases). The CDR3 spans 14 residues. The V end was cut by 5 bases, the J end by 4 bases, with 18 bases between. Germline values: CDR1 DFQATT, CDR2 SNEGSKA (reference sequence).

Worth noting for this clonotype: Given a much more abundant clone one base away, this may be a read error. V is TRBV5-1 and J is TRBJ2-7; 10 bases line up with TRBD2. The CDR3 extends over 17 amino acids. Germline V lookup: CDR1 SGHRS, CDR2 YFSETQ. V gave up 4 bases and J gave up 0 bases; unmatched junction bases: 10. CDR3 in amino acids: CASSPASGGTSSYEQYF. For the CDR3, the DNA is TGCGCCAGCAGCCCAGCTAGCGGGGGAACTAGCTCCTACGAGCAGTACTTC.

This clonotype was found a few times. This chain connects TRBV28 to TRBJ2-3; 9 bases line up with TRBD2. The CDR3 consists of 16 residues. V gave up 2 bases and J gave up 2 bases; unmatched junction bases: 5. Germline CDR1 MDHEN, CDR2 SYDVKM. CDR3 DNA: TGTGCCAGCAGTTTAAACCCTAGCGGGATCACAGATACGCAGTATTTT. It is translated as CASSLNPSGITDTQYF.

This clonotype occurred many times. V usage is TRBV5-6 and J usage is TRBJ2-7; a weak D match, TRBD1 (6 bases). CDR1 is SGHDT, CDR2 YYEEEE, per germline. The CDR3 is 13 residues long. V shed 6 bases and J shed 0 bases, with 10 bases lying between them. The CDR3 DNA follows: TGTGCCAGCACCGGGACAAGCTCCTACGAGCAGTACTTC. This gives the protein CASTGTSSYEQYF.

In its sample, this clonotype was seen many times. The gene calls are TRBV29-1 and TRBJ2-2; no reliable D call. Germline values: CDR1 SQVTM, CDR2 ANQGSEA. This CDR3 is 14 amino acids long. V lost 3 bases to trimming and J lost 4 bases, with 12 bases between them. The CDR3 loop is CSVDDNSATGELFF. The CDR3, as DNA: TGCAGCGTTGACGATAACAGTGCCACCGGGGAGCTGTTTTTT.

This chain connects TRBV29-1 to TRBJ2-1, with TRBD2 identical over 9 bases. Germline lookup yields CDR1 SQVTM and CDR2 ANQGSEA. Losses at the gene ends were 1 base for V and 9 bases for J; bases not matched to a gene: 7. The CDR3 length is 14 residues. The DNA of the CDR3 is TGCAGCGTTGAAGGCTGGACTAGCGACATTGAGCAGTTCTTC. Protein sequence: CSVEGWTSDIEQFF.

The chain is built from TRBV13 and TRBJ2-6; D is tentatively TRBD1 or TRBD2 (5 bases each). CDR1 and CDR2 from the germline V gene are PRHDT and FYEKMQ (reference sequence). The CDR3 loop spans 17 amino acids. V was trimmed by 0 bases and J by 2 bases, leaving 11 bases between them. The DNA of the CDR3 is TGTGCCAGCAGCTTAGGGGCTGTGGGGGCTGGGGCCAACGTCCTGACTTTC. This encodes CASSLGAVGAGANVLTF.

For this clonotype: A much larger clone is a single base away; this may be a read error. The gene calls are TRBV12-3 or TRBV12-4 and TRBJ1-5; D call uncertain. The CDR3 has 13 residues. V dropped 6 bases and J dropped 5 bases, with 11 bases sitting between them. The CDR3 bases are TGTGCCAGCAGCCCCGCTCGCCATCAGCCCCAGCATTTT. Encoded protein: CASSPARHQPQHF.